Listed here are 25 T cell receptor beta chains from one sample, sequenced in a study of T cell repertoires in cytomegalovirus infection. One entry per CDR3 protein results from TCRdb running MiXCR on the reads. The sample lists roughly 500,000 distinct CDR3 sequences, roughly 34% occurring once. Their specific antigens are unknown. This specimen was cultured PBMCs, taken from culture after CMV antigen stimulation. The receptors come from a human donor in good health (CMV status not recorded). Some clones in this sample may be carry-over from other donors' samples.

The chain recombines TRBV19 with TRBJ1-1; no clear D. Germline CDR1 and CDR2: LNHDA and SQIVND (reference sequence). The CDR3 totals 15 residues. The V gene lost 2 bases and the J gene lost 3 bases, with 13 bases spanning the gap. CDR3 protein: CASSIRAGLDTEAFF. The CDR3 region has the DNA TGTGCCAGTAGTATACGGGCCGGGTTGGACACTGAAGCTTTCTTT.

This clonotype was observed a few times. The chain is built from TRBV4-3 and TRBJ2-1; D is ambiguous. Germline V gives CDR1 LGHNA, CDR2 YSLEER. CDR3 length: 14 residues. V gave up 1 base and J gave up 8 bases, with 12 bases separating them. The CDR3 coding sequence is TGCGCCAGCAGCCAAGCCCCCGGGTTGGATGAGCAGTTCTTC. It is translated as CASSQAPGLDEQFF.

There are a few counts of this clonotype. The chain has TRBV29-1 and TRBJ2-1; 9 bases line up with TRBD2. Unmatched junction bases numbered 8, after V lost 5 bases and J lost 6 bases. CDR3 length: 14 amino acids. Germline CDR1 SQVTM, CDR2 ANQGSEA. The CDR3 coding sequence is TGCAGCGTTTCAATAGCGGGAGTTGGCAATGAGCAGTTCTTC. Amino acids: CSVSIAGVGNEQFF.

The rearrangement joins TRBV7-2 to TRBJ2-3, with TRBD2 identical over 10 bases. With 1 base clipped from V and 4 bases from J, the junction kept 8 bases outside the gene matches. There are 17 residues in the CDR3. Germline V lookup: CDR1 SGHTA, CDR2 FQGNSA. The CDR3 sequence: CASSLGAGGPNADTQYF. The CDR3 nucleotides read TGTGCCAGCAGCTTAGGAGCGGGAGGGCCAAACGCAGATACGCAGTATTTT.

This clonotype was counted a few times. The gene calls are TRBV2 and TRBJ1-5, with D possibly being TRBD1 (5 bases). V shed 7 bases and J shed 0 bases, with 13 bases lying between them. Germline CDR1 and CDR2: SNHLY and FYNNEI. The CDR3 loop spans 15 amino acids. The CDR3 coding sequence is TGTGCCAGCACTATAATCAGGGCTAGCAATCAGCCCCAGCATTTT. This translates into CASTIIRASNQPQHF.

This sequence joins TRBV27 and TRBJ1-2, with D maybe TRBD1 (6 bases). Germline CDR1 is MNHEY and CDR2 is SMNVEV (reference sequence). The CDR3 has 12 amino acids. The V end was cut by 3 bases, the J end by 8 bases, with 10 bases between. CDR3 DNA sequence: TGTGCCAGCAGTTTGAAGGGGGAAGGCTACACCTTC. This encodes CASSLKGEGYTF.

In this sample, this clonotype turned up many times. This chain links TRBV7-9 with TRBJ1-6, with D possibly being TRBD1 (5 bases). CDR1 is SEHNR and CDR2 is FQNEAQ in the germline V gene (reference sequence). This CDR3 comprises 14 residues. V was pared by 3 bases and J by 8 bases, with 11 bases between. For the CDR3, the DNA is TGTGCCAGCAGCTTGGGGGGGGTGGATTCACCCCTCCACTTT. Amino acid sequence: CASSLGGVDSPLHF. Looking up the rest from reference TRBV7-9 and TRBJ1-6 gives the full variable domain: DTGVSQNPRHKITKRGQNVTFRCDPISEHNRLYWYRQTLGQGPEFLTYFQNEAQLEKSRLLSDRFSAERPKGSFSTLEIQRTEQGDSAMYLCASSLGGVDSPLHFGNGTRLTVT.

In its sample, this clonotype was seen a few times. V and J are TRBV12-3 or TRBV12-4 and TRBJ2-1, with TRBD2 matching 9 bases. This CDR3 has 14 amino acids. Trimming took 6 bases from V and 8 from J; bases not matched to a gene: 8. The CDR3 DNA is TGTGCCAGCAGAGCCTGGACTAGCGTCGATGAGCAGTTCTTC. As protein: CASRAWTSVDEQFF.

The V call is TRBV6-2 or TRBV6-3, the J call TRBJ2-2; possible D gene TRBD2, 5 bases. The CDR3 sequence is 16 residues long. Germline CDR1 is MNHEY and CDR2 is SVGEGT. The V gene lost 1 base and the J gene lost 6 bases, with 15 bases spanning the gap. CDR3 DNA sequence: TGTGCCAGCAGTTACTACGACTCGAGGGTCGCCGGGGAGCTGTTTTTT. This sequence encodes CASSYYDSRVAGELFF.

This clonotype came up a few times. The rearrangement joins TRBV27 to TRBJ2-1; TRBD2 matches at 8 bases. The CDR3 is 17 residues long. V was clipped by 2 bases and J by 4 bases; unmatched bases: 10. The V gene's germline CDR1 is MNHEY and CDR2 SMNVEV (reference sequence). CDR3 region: CASSLGGMGLDYNEQFF. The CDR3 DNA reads TGTGCCAGCAGTTTAGGAGGAATGGGACTAGATTACAATGAGCAGTTCTTC.

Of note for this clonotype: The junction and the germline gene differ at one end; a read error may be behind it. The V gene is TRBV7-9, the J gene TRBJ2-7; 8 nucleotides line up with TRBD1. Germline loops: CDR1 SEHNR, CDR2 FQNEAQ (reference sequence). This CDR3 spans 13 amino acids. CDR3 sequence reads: CASSPGQVYKQYF. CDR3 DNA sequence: TGTGCCAGCAGCCCGGGACAGGTCTACAAGCAGTACTTC.

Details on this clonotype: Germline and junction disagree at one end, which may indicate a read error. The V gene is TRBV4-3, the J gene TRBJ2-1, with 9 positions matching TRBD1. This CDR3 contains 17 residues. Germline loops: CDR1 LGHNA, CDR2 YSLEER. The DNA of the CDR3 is TGCGCCAGCAGCCGCCAGTACAGGGGGCTCGGTTACAATGAGCAGTTTTTC. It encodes CASSRQYRGLGYNEQFF.

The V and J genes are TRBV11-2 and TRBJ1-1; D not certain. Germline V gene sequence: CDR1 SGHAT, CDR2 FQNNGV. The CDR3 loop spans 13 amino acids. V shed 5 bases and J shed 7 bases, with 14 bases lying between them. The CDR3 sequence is CASSPNSRVEAFF. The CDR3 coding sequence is TGTGCCAGCAGCCCCAACTCGCGGGTTGAAGCTTTCTTT.

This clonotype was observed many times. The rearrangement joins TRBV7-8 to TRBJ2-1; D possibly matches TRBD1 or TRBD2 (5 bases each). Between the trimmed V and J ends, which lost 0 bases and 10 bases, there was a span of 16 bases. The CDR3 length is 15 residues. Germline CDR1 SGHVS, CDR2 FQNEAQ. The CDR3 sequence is CASSLAGTSRREQFF. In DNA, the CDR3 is TGTGCCAGCAGCTTAGCGGGGACCTCCCGCAGGGAGCAGTTCTTC. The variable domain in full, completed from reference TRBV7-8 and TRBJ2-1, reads GAGVSQSPRYKVAKRGQDVALRCDPISGHVSLFWYQQALGQGPEFLTYFQNEAQLDKSGLPSDRFFAERPEGSVSTLKIQRTQQEDSAVYLCASSLAGTSRREQFFGPGTRLTVL.

CDR3 nucleotides: TGTGCCACCAGTGATCGGGACAGCAGGGGCTACACCTTC. It specifies CATSDRDSRGYTF. The chain has TRBV24-1 and TRBJ1-2; TRBD1 matches at 7 bases. The V segment lost 3 bases and the J segment 8 bases; nucleotides outside the gene matches: 5. Germline CDR1 reads KGHDR; CDR2 reads SFDVKD. The CDR3 has 13 residues.

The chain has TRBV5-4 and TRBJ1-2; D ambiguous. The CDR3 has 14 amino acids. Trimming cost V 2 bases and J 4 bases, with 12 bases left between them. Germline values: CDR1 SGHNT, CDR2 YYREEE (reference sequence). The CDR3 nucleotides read TGTGCCAGCAGCTTATTCGGCAGTCCCTATGGCTACACCTTC. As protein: CASSLFGSPYGYTF.

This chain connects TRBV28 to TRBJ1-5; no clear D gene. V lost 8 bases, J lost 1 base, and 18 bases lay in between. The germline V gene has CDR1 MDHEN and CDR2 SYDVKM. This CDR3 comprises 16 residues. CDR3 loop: CASDGQAAISNQPQHF. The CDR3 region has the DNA TGTGCCAGCGATGGGCAGGCAGCAATAAGCAATCAGCCCCAGCATTTT.

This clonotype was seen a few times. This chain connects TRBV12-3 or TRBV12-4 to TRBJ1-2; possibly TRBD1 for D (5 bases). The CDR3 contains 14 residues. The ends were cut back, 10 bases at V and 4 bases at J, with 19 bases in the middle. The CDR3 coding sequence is TGTGCCACCCAACCCACGGGGGAGGGCTATGGCTACACCTTC. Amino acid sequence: CATQPTGEGYGYTF.

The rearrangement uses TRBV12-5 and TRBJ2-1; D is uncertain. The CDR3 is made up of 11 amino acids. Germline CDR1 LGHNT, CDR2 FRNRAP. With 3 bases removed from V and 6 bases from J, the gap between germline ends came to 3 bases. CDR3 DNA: TGTGCTAGTGGTTTCGCCAATGAGCAGTTCTTC. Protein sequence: CASGFANEQFF.

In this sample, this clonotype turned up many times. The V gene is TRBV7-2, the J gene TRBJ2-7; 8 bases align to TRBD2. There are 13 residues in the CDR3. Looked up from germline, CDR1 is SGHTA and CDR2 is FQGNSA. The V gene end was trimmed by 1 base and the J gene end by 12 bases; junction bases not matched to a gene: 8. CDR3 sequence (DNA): TGTGCCAGCAGCTTAGGTTCCCAGCGGGAGAGGTACTTC. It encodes CASSLGSQRERYF.

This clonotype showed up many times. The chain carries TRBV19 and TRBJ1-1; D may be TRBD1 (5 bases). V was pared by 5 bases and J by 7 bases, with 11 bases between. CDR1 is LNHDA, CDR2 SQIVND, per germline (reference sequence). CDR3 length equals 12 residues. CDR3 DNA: TGTGCCAGTAGTTTCCGGGACGGTGAAGCTTTCTTT. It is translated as CASSFRDGEAFF. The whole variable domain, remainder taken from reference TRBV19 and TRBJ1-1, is DGGITQSPKYLFRKEGQNVTLSCEQNLNHDAMYWYRQDPGQGLRLIYYSQIVNDFQKGDIAEGYSVSREKKESFPLTVTSAQKNPTAFYLCASSFRDGEAFFGQGTRLTVV.

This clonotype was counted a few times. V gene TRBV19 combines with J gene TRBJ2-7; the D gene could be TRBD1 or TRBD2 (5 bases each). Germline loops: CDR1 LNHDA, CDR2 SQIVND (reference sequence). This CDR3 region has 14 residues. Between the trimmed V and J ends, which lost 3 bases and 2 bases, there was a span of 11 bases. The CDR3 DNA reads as TGTGCCAGTAGTATCACGCCGGGGCCCTACGAGCAGTACTTC. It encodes CASSITPGPYEQYF. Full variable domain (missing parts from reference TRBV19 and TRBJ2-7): DGGITQSPKYLFRKEGQNVTLSCEQNLNHDAMYWYRQDPGQGLRLIYYSQIVNDFQKGDIAEGYSVSREKKESFPLTVTSAQKNPTAFYLCASSITPGPYEQYFGPGTRLTVT.

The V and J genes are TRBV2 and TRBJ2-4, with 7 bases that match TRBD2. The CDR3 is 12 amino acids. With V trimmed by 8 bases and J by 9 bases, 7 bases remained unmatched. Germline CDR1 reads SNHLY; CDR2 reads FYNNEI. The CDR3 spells CASDRGRAIQYF. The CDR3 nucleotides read TGTGCCAGCGACCGAGGGAGGGCCATTCAGTACTTC.

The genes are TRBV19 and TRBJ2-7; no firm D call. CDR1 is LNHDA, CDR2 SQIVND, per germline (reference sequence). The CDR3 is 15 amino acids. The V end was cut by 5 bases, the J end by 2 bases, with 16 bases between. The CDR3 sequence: CASSLSASQPYEQYF. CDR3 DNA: TGTGCCAGTAGTCTATCAGCGAGTCAGCCCTACGAGCAGTACTTC.

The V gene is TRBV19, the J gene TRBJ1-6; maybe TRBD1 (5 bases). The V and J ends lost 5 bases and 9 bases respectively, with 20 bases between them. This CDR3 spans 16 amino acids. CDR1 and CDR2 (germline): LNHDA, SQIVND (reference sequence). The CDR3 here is CASSPPGSWGFSPLHF. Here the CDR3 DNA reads TGTGCCAGTAGTCCCCCGGGGAGTTGGGGGTTTTCACCCCTCCACTTT.